This TCR beta chain was captured by sequencing in a study of cytomegalovirus exposure and HLA in healthy donors. The study's findings and limits: In presence/absence analyses, roughly uniform sequencing depth across donors was assumed. In a later analysis, several top co-occurrence clusters appeared linked to parvovirus B19, influenza, CMV and Epstein-Barr virus.

Researchers ran the PCR with 60 Vbeta and 13 Jbeta primers. TCRdb keeps only in-frame clones here, not all; method: immunoSEQ multiplex PCR. The sample has about 130,000 clones; 70% to 75% are singletons. The CDR3 is 13 residues long. Trimming cost V 8 bases and J 4 bases; bases outside gene matches: 6. CDR1 and CDR2 (germline): KGHSH, LQKENI. This clone has just a few counts. The antigen remains unidentified. The receptor comes from a woman between 40 and 55 years old in good health and CMV-seropositive. Source material: PBMCs. The chain combines TRBV18 with TRBJ1-1; TRBD1 matches at 8 bases. CDR3 bases: TGTGCCAGCACGTTAACAGGGGGCACTGAAGCTTTCTTT. Its protein product is CASTLTGGTEAFF.